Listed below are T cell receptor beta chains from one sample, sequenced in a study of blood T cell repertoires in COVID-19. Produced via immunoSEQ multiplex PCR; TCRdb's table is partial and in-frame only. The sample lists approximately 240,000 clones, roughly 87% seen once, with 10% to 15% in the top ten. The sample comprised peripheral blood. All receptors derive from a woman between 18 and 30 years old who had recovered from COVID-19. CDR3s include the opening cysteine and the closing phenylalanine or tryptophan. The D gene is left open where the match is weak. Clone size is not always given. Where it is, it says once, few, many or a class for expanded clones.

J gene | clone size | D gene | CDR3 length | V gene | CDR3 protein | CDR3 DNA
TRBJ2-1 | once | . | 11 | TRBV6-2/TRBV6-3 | CASSDRWEQFF | TGTGCCAGCAGCGACAGGTGGGAGCAGTTCTTC
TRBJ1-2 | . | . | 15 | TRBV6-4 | CASKPGQAPYYGYTF | TGTGCCAGCAAACCGGGACAAGCACCATACTATGGCTACACCTTC
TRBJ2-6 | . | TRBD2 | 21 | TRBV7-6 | CASSLMAGTSGRSSGANVLTF | TGTGCCAGCAGCTTAATGGCAGGGACTAGCGGGAGAAGCTCTGGGGCCAACGTCCTGACTTTC
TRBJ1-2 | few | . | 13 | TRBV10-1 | CASSPDSNYGYTF | TGCGCCAGCAGCCCGGACAGTAACTATGGCTACACCTTC
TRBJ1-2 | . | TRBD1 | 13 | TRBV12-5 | CASGLGQGSGYTF | TGTGCTAGTGGTTTAGGACAGGGGAGCGGCTACACCTTC
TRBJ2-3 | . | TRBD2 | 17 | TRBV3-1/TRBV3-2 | CASSQDPAGTSTDTQYF | TGTGCCAGCAGCCAAGACCCAGCGGGAACTAGCACAGATACGCAGTATTTT
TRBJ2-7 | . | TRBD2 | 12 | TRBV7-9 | CAEGLAGYEQYF | TGTGCCGAGGGACTAGCGGGCTACGAGCAGTACTTC
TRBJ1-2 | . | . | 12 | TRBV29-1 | CSVGQGYYGYTF | TGCAGCGTTGGGCAGGGTTACTATGGCTACACCTTC
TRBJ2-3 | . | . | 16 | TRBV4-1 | CASSQDGGYSTDTQYF | TGCGCCAGCAGCCAAGATGGCGGGTATAGCACAGATACGCAGTATTTT
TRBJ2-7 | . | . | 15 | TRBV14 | CASSPDRLNTAGWYF | TGTGCCAGCAGCCCCGATAGACTAAATACCGCCGGGTGGTACTTC
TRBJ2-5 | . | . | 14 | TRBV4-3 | CASSQLLGQETQYF | TGCGCCAGCAGCCAGTTACTAGGACAAGAGACCCAGTACTTC
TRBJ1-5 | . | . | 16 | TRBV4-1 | CASSQEEGGNNQPQHF | TGCGCCAGCAGCCAAGAAGAAGGGGGTAACAATCAGCCCCAGCATTTT
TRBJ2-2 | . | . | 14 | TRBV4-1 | CASSQRENTGELFF | TGCGCCAGCAGCCAGCGGGAGAACACCGGGGAGCTGTTTTTT
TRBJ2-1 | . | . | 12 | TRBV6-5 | CASSLQGNEQFF | TGTGCCAGCAGCTTACAGGGCAATGAGCAGTTCTTC
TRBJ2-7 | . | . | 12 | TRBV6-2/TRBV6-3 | CASSYSVTEQYF | TGTGCCAGCAGTTACAGTGTGACTGAGCAGTACTTC
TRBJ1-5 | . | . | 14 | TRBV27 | CASSFSQGIQPQHF | TGTGCCAGCAGTTTTTCCCAGGGCATTCAGCCCCAGCATTTT
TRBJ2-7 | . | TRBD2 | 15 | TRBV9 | CASSGGPTGGYEQYF | TGTGCCAGCAGCGGTGGGCCTACGGGAGGCTACGAGCAGTACTTC
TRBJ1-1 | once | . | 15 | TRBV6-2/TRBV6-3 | CASSYTGLRGTEAFF | TGTGCCAGCAGTTACACTGGCCTTAGAGGCACTGAAGCTTTCTTT
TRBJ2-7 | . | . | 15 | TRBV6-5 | CASSRENPTLYEQYF | TGTGCCAGCAGCCGGGAAAATCCGACCCTCTACGAGCAGTACTTC
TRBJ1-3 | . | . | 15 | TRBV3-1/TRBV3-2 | CASSQDSGLGNTIYF | TGTGCCAGCAGCCAAGATTCAGGTCTGGGAAACACCATATATTTT
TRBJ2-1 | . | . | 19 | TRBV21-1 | CASSKNEGLAGPRYNHQFF | TGTGCCAGCAGCAAAAACGAAGGCCTAGCGGGACCCCGATACAACCACCAGTTCTTC
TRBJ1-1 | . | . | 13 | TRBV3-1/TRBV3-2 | CASSPPSPAEAFF | TGTGCCAGCAGCCCCCCCTCCCCGGCTGAAGCTTTCTTT
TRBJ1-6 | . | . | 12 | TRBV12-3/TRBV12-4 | CASSSQNSPLHF | TGTGCCAGCAGTTCACAGAATTCACCCCTCCACTTT
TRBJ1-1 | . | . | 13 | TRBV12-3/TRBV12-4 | CASSFFRNTEAFF | TGTGCCAGCAGTTTTTTTCGGAACACTGAAGCTTTCTTT
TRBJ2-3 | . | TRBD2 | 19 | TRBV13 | CASSRPLAQIGGSTDTQYF | TGTGCCAGCAGCAGGCCACTAGCGCAAATAGGCGGGAGCACAGATACGCAGTATTTT
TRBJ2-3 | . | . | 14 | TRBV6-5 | CASSYGQYTDTQYF | TGTGCCAGCAGCTATGGACAGTACACAGATACGCAGTATTTT
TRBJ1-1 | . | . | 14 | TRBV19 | CASSRQTGNTEAFF | TGTGCCAGTAGTAGACAAACAGGGAACACTGAAGCTTTCTTT